A selection of T cell receptor beta chains follows, all from one sample in a study of T cells after yellow fever vaccination. Via MiXCR, TCRdb re-called the 5' RACE reads, giving one row per CDR3 protein. The sample has 120,000 or so distinct CDR3 sequences, 13% to 15% seen once. Source: CD8+ T cells sorted from PBMCs, taken 5 days after the yellow fever booster vaccination. These receptors all stem from a man in his late teens or twenties who received the YFV17D yellow fever vaccine. CDR3s include the opening cysteine and the closing phenylalanine or tryptophan. D genes are given only for firm matches. Some rows have no size entry. The others give once, few or many, or a class for an expanded clone.

TRBV7-9,TRBD1,.,TRBJ2-3,TGTGCCAGCAGCATCCGGGACAGGGCTAGTGATACGCAGTATTTT,CASSIRDRASDTQYF
TRBV6-1,TRBD1,.,TRBJ1-1,TGTGCCAGCAGTGAAGCCGACAGGGGGTGGACTGAAGCTTTCTTT,CASSEADRGWTEAFF
TRBV4-1,.,many,TRBJ2-7,TGCGCCAGCAGCCAAGATCCCGGAACCTACGAGCAGTACTTC,CASSQDPGTYEQYF
TRBV3-1,TRBD1,few,TRBJ1-1,TGTGCCAGCAGCCCGGGACAGGGGGTTGCTGAAGCTTTCTTT,CASSPGQGVAEAFF
TRBV5-1,TRBD1,few,TRBJ1-6,TGCGCCAGCCACAACGGACAGGGAAATTCACCCCTCCACTTT,CASHNGQGNSPLHF
TRBV11-2,.,.,TRBJ2-1,TGTGCCAGCACTAAGGGGGGTTCATACAATGAGCAGTTCTTC,CASTKGGSYNEQFF
TRBV7-9,TRBD1,many,TRBJ1-4,TGTGCCAGCAGCTTAACAGGGGGCGGTGAAAAACTGTTTTTT,CASSLTGGGEKLFF
TRBV19,TRBD2,.,TRBJ2-5,TGTGCCAGTACATGGACTAGCGGGGAGACCCAGTACTTC,CASTWTSGETQYF
TRBV9,.,few,TRBJ1-2,TGTGCCAGCAGCGTAGGACGGGGGAACTATGGCTACACCTTC,CASSVGRGNYGYTF
TRBV12-3/TRBV12-4,.,few,TRBJ1-1,TGTGCCAGCAGTCGACAGAATGTTCCTGAAGCTTTCTTT,CASSRQNVPEAFF
TRBV7-9,.,once,TRBJ1-6,TGTGCCAGCAGCTGGGCCAGCGGGCCCCTCCACTTT,CASSWASGPLHF
TRBV29-1,TRBD2,few,TRBJ2-7,TGCAGCGTTGAGTTAGCGGGGGCGAACTCCTACGAGCAGTACTTC,CSVELAGANSYEQYF
TRBV7-8,TRBD1,many,TRBJ1-6,TGTGCCAGCAGCTCTCCGCCGGGACAGCTTAATTCACCCCTCCACTTT,CASSSPPGQLNSPLHF
TRBV12-3/TRBV12-4,.,.,TRBJ2-1,TGTGCCAGCAGTTTAGCGCTAAACGGAGATGAGCAGTTCTTC,CASSLALNGDEQFF
TRBV6-2/TRBV6-3,TRBD2,.,TRBJ2-3,TGTGCCAGCAGTGCCAGACTAGCGGGGACAGATACGCAGTATTTT,CASSARLAGTDTQYF
TRBV7-8,.,.,TRBJ2-7,TGTGCCAGCAGCCTCCGCGTGGCCTACGAGCAGTACTTC,CASSLRVAYEQYF
TRBV7-3,.,few,TRBJ2-3,TGTGCCAGCAGCTTACCGGACCCGACACTCCTGACGCCAGATACGCAGTATTTT,CASSLPDPTLLTPDTQYF
TRBV28,TRBD1,.,TRBJ1-2,TGTGCCAGCAGCCCTACCGGGACAGGGAGTGGCTACACCTTC,CASSPTGTGSGYTF
TRBV27,.,few,TRBJ2-7,TGTGCCAGCAGTCGGACGGTGGGGTCGGACGAGCAGTACTTC,CASSRTVGSDEQYF
TRBV6-5,.,few,TRBJ1-2,TGTGCCAGCAGTTACTCCCACGTGGGGAATGCTGGCTACACCTTC,CASSYSHVGNAGYTF
TRBV12-3/TRBV12-4,TRBD1,.,TRBJ2-5,TGTGCCAGCAGTTTAGGGGACAGGGAGGAGACCCAGTACTTC,CASSLGDREETQYF
TRBV3-1,TRBD1,.,TRBJ2-5,TGTGCCAGCAGCCCCGGGACAGGAGACCAAGAGACCCAGTACTTC,CASSPGTGDQETQYF
TRBV5-1,TRBD1,.,TRBJ2-7,TGCGCCAGCAGCTTAGGGACAGGTAACTACGAGCAGTACTTC,CASSLGTGNYEQYF
TRBV5-5,.,few,TRBJ2-7,TGTGCCAGCAGCTTGGGGGACACCCCTTTCTACGAGCAGTACTTC,CASSLGDTPFYEQYF
TRBV7-6,.,.,TRBJ2-2,TGTGCCAGCATCCAGGAAACCACCGGGGAGCTGTTTTTT,CASIQETTGELFF
TRBV7-6,TRBD2,few,TRBJ2-1,TGTGCCAGCAGCAAACAAGCGGGGGGGGCGTCCAATGAGCAGTTCTTC,CASSKQAGGASNEQFF
TRBV6-5,TRBD1,few,TRBJ1-2,TGTGCCAGCAGTTACTCGGGACAGGATGGCTACACCTTC,CASSYSGQDGYTF
TRBV5-4,.,.,TRBJ1-2,TGTGCCAGCAGCCCTCACTGGTTCATGAATGGCTACACCTTC,CASSPHWFMNGYTF
TRBV9,TRBD2,few,TRBJ2-5,TGTGCCAGCAGCGGTATAGCGGGGGGGCCGGAGACCCAGTACTTC,CASSGIAGGPETQYF
TRBV29-1,.,few,TRBJ2-1,TGCAGCTCAGAGGGGGGTGGTTCCGAGTGGAATGAGCAGTTCTTC,CSSEGGGSEWNEQFF
TRBV12-5,TRBD1,.,TRBJ2-2,TGTGCTAGTGGTTTGGCCGGGACAGGAGGTCTCGGGGAGCTGTTTTTT,CASGLAGTGGLGELFF
TRBV29-1,TRBD2,.,TRBJ2-2,TGCAGCGTGAGACCGGGACTAGGTACCGGGGAGCTGTTTTTT,CSVRPGLGTGELFF
TRBV7-2,.,few,TRBJ1-1,TGTGCCAGCAGCTTAGACGCAGGCTACACTGAAGCTTTCTTT,CASSLDAGYTEAFF
TRBV4-2,.,many,TRBJ2-1,TGTGCCAGCAGGCTGCTCGCGGGACGGGATGAGCAGTTCTTC,CASRLLAGRDEQFF
TRBV11-2,.,few,TRBJ2-5,TGTGCCAGCAGCCGCGGCGAGGGTTGGTTACGGGAGACCCAGTACTTC,CASSRGEGWLRETQYF
TRBV12-3/TRBV12-4,TRBD2,few,TRBJ2-3,TGTGCCAGCAGCTTTGGACTAGCGGGGAGCACAGATACGCAGTATTTT,CASSFGLAGSTDTQYF
TRBV5-1,.,few,TRBJ1-2,TGCGCCAGCAGCCAGGAGGGCAGGGGAGCGGCTAACTATGGCTACACCTTC,CASSQEGRGAANYGYTF
TRBV4-2,TRBD1,.,TRBJ1-4,TGTGCCAGCAGCATATCCGGGACAGCGGTTTTT,CASSISGTAVF
TRBV19,.,few,TRBJ2-7,TGTGCCAGTAGTATCGCGGGGGCCTCCTACGAGCAGTACTTC,CASSIAGASYEQYF
TRBV19,.,few,TRBJ1-1,TGTGCCAGTAGTATTCCGCGGAACGATGAAGCTTTCTTT,CASSIPRNDEAFF
TRBV5-5,.,.,TRBJ2-2,TGTGCCAGCAGCTTGAAGACAGTGGAGATTCGGACCGGGGAGCTGTTTTTT,CASSLKTVEIRTGELFF
TRBV2,TRBD1,few,TRBJ2-1,TGTGCCAGCAGTCTATGGGACAGGGGGACCTATAATGAGCAGCTCTTC,CASSLWDRGTYNEQLF
TRBV7-9,.,.,TRBJ2-5,TGTGCCAGCAGTTCTACTCAAGAGACCCAGTACTTC,CASSSTQETQYF
TRBV20-1,.,few,TRBJ1-6,TGCAGTGCTAGTTTAGGGAAGGGTAATTCACCCCTCCACTTT,CSASLGKGNSPLHF
TRBV6-5,.,.,TRBJ2-5,TGTGCCAGCAGTTACTCCCGTGCAAACCAAGAGACCCAGTACTTC,CASSYSRANQETQYF